Presented here are 30 T cell receptor beta chains from one specimen sequenced in a study of CD8 T cells in Susac syndrome. About 0.45 to 1 ug RNA was reverse transcribed with random hexamers. TCRdb re-analysed the immunoSEQ multiplex PCR reads in MiXCR, keeping a single row per CDR3 protein. This sample has a few hundred thousand distinct CDR3 sequences, with roughly 94% found just once. The sequencing input was CD4+ T cells from PBMCs. The receptor source for this set is a human donor with multiple sclerosis.

This chain uses TRBV12-3 or TRBV12-4 with TRBJ1-5; TRBD1 agrees at 8 bases. The ends lost 4 bases at V and 5 bases at J; junction bases unmatched: 4. This CDR3 has 14 amino acids. DNA of the CDR3: TGTGCCAGCAGTTCAGCGGACAGGGATCAGCCCCAGCATTTT. It codes for CASSSADRDQPQHF.

The chain is built from TRBV19 and TRBJ1-2; unclear D gene. This CDR3 spans 14 amino acids. CDR1 is LNHDA, CDR2 SQIVND, per germline (reference sequence). Deletions cut 8 bases from V and 4 bases from J, with 17 bases between. The CDR3 reads CASGRTADGYGYTF. CDR3 coding DNA: TGTGCCAGTGGGAGAACGGCGGACGGCTATGGCTACACCTTC. Based on the CDR3 plus reference TRBV19 and TRBJ1-2, the full variable domain is DGGITQSPKYLFRKEGQNVTLSCEQNLNHDAMYWYRQDPGQGLRLIYYSQIVNDFQKGDIAEGYSVSREKKESFPLTVTSAQKNPTAFYLCASGRTADGYGYTFGSGTRLTVV.

This sequence joins TRBV27 and TRBJ1-2; D may be TRBD1 (6 bases). CDR3 size: 13 residues. V lost 6 bases and J lost 8, with 16 bases in between. Per the germline V gene, CDR1 is MNHEY and CDR2 is SMNVEV (reference sequence). CDR3 nucleotide sequence: TGTGCCAGCAGCCTAGACAGGAGCCACGGCTACACCTTC. This codes for CASSLDRSHGYTF.

This rearrangement joins TRBV3-1 to TRBJ2-3; no firm D call. Per germline, CDR1 LGHDT and CDR2 YNNKEL (reference sequence). CDR3 length: 14 amino acids. V was clipped by 3 bases and J by 4 bases, with 11 bases between them. CDR3 sequence: CASSHAATADTQYF. CDR3 DNA: TGTGCCAGCAGCCATGCGGCGACTGCAGATACGCAGTATTTT.

J is TRBJ2-5 and V is TRBV7-9; D uncertain. The CDR3 has 13 amino acids. V was pared by 2 bases and J by 1 base, with 5 bases between. Germline CDR1 is SEHNR and CDR2 is FQNEAQ (reference sequence). CDR3 nucleotides: TGTGCCAGCAGCTTACCACCCCAAGAGACCCAGTACTTC. This sequence encodes CASSLPPQETQYF.

The V gene is TRBV7-8, the J gene TRBJ1-5; D perhaps matches TRBD1 (6 bases). Per germline, CDR1 SGHVS and CDR2 FQNEAQ. This CDR3 comprises 13 residues. Trimming shortened V by 6 bases and J by 5 bases, and 11 bases separated the two germline ends. The CDR3 nucleotides read TGTGCCAGCAGTGGGGGGGGCGATCAGCCCCAGCATTTT. Its protein is CASSGGGDQPQHF.

This sequence joins TRBV30 and TRBJ1-1; possibly TRBD1 for D (5 bases). The CDR3 has 12 residues. The V gene's germline CDR1 is GTSNPN and CDR2 SVGIG (reference sequence). The CDR3 sequence is CEGKTANTEAFF. The DNA for the CDR3 is TGTGAGGGGAAGACGGCGAACACTGAAGCTTTCTTT.

In its sample, this clonotype was seen once. The chain has TRBV9 and TRBJ2-1; 8 bases are a match to TRBD2. The germline V gene has CDR1 SGDLS and CDR2 YYNGEE. The V gene end was trimmed by 0 bases and the J gene end by 5 bases; junction bases not matched to a gene: 4. The CDR3 extends over 15 amino acids. CDR3 coding DNA: TGTGCCAGCAGCGTAGTGCCGGGGGGGCACAATGAGCAGTTCTTC. Amino acids: CASSVVPGGHNEQFF.

This clonotype was counted only a few times. The chain employs TRBV6-2 or TRBV6-3 and TRBJ1-2; no definite D call. The CDR3 totals 15 residues. Germline values: CDR1 MNHEY, CDR2 SVGEGT. Between the trimmed V and J ends, which lost 2 bases and 7 bases, there was a span of 17 bases. DNA for the CDR3: TGTGCCAGCAGTTACGGGCAGTCAAGGCTAATTGGCTACACCTTC. Translation: CASSYGQSRLIGYTF.

The chain employs TRBV3-1 and TRBJ2-7; D might be TRBD1 or TRBD2, each matching 6 bases. Germline CDR1 and CDR2: LGHDT and YNNKEL (reference sequence). This CDR3 has 16 residues. The V end lost 4 bases, the J end lost 2 bases, and 18 bases lay between the germline ends. The CDR3 nucleotides read TGTGCCAGCAGCCCGAAATTAGCGGACAGACCCTACGAGCAGTACTTC. This translates into CASSPKLADRPYEQYF.

This clonotype has just one count. The chain recombines TRBV18 with TRBJ2-5; tentatively, D is TRBD2 (6 bases). Germline V gene lookup returns CDR1 KGHSH and CDR2 LQKENI. Deletions cut 2 bases from V and 3 bases from J, with 22 bases between. The CDR3 runs to 18 residues. This CDR3 reads CASSPIALAGGIKETQYF. In DNA form, the CDR3 reads TGTGCCAGCTCACCAATAGCCCTAGCCGGGGGAATAAAAGAGACCCAGTACTTC. The full variable domain, its missing parts supplied by reference TRBV18 and TRBJ2-5, is NAGVMQNPRHLVRRRGQEARLRCSPMKGHSHVYWYRQLPEEGLKFMVYLQKENIIDESGMPKERFSAEFPKEGPSILRIQQVVRGDSAAYFCASSPIALAGGIKETQYFGPGTRLLVL.

CDR3 sequence (DNA): TGTGCCAGCAGTTTTCAGGGCTATGGCTACACCTTC. This sequence encodes CASSFQGYGYTF. J is TRBJ1-2 and V is TRBV12-3 or TRBV12-4; possibly TRBD1 for D (5 bases). V lost 3 bases to trimming and J lost 4 bases, with 6 bases between them. The CDR3 consists of 12 residues.

The chain is built from TRBV25-1 and TRBJ2-1, with D uncertain. The CDR3 covers 13 residues. V lost 5 bases and J 3 bases, leaving 8 bases between the germline ends. From germline, CDR1 is MGHDK and CDR2 SYGVNS. The CDR3 coding sequence is TGTGCCAGCAGTCTACTGAACTACAATGAGCAGTTCTTC. Its protein is CASSLLNYNEQFF.

The gene calls are TRBV12-3 or TRBV12-4 and TRBJ2-2, with D perhaps TRBD1 or TRBD2 (5 bases each). V was cut by 4 bases and J by 5 bases, with 11 bases left in between. CDR3 size: 14 residues. The CDR3 bases are TGTGCCAGCAGTTGGGACGAAAGGACCGGGGAGCTGTTTTTT. Translation: CASSWDERTGELFF.

The chain is built from TRBV5-1 and TRBJ1-6; maybe TRBD1 (5 bases). Trimming shortened V by 1 base and J by 9 bases, and 17 bases separated the two germline ends. This CDR3 is built from 16 residues. Germline CDR1 SGHRS, CDR2 YFSETQ. Here the CDR3 reads CASSLKPTGDGSPLHF. CDR3 bases: TGCGCCAGCAGCTTGAAACCTACAGGCGATGGTTCACCCCTCCACTTT.

The rearrangement uses TRBV2 and TRBJ2-5; the D gene is possibly TRBD1 (5 bases). The CDR3 has 14 residues. V lost 11 bases and J lost 1, with 17 bases in between. From germline, CDR1 is SNHLY and CDR2 FYNNEI. As DNA, the CDR3 is TGTGCCCATAAGGACACAGTTTCCCAAGAGACCCAGTACTTC. Amino acid sequence: CAHKDTVSQETQYF. The variable domain in full, completed from reference TRBV2 and TRBJ2-5, reads EPEVTQTPSHQVTQMGQEVILRCVPISNHLYFYWYRQILGQKVEFLVSFYNNEISEKSEIFDDQFSVERPDGSNFTLKIRSTKLEDSAMYFCAHKDTVSQETQYFGPGTRLLVL.

The chain is built from TRBV29-1 and TRBJ2-6; D call uncertain. The ends were cut back, 5 bases at V and 1 base at J, with 3 bases in the middle. Germline loops: CDR1 SQVTM, CDR2 ANQGSEA. The CDR3 length is 12 residues. CDR3 loop: CSVLSGANVLTF. In DNA form, the CDR3 reads TGCAGCGTTTTGTCTGGGGCCAACGTCCTGACTTTC.

This sequence joins TRBV12-3 or TRBV12-4 and TRBJ2-4; TRBD2 matches at 13 bases. V gave up 7 bases and J gave up 0 bases; unmatched junction bases: 9. The CDR3 length is 18 residues. In DNA form, the CDR3 reads TGTGCCAGCATCCCGACTAGCGGGGGGCCCCTAGCCAAAAACATTCAGTACTTC. Translation gives CASIPTSGGPLAKNIQYF.

The gene calls are TRBV15 and TRBJ1-2; D is uncertain. The CDR3 has 15 amino acids. The V gene's germline CDR1 is LNHNV and CDR2 YYDKDF (reference sequence). Trimming took 0 bases from V and 4 from J, leaving 12 bases between them. This CDR3 reads CATSRDYGEGYGYTF. CDR3 coding DNA: TGTGCCACCAGCAGAGATTATGGGGAGGGCTATGGCTACACCTTC. Filled out from reference TRBV15 and TRBJ1-2, the complete variable domain reads DAMVIQNPRYQVTQFGKPVTLSCSQTLNHNVMYWYQQKSSQAPKLLFHYYDKDFNNEADTPDNFQSRRPNTSFCFLDIRSPGLGDTAMYLCATSRDYGEGYGYTFGSGTRLTVV.

The chain is built from TRBV5-1 and TRBJ2-7; 14 bases line up with TRBD2. Trimming cost V 4 bases and J 2 bases; bases outside gene matches: 5. Germline V gives CDR1 SGHRS, CDR2 YFSETQ. This CDR3 is 16 amino acids long. This chain's CDR3 is CASSEPGLAGAYEQYV. CDR3 sequence (DNA): TGCGCCAGCAGCGAACCGGGACTAGCGGGGGCCTACGAGCAGTACGTC.

The chain uses TRBV29-1 and TRBJ2-5; 9 bases align to TRBD2. The CDR3 has 14 residues. CDR1 and CDR2 (germline): SQVTM, ANQGSEA. V was pared by 6 bases and J by 5 bases, with 10 bases of the junction left unmatched. In nucleotides, the CDR3 is TGCAGCGTGCTCTACCCCCTAGCGGGGGAGACCCAGTACTTC. This sequence encodes CSVLYPLAGETQYF.

The chain carries TRBV30 and TRBJ2-3, with 8 bases lining up with TRBD2. Germline V lookup: CDR1 GTSNPN, CDR2 SVGIG (reference sequence). With V trimmed by 3 bases and J by 5 bases, 19 bases remained unmatched. The CDR3 consists of 18 residues. CDR3 sequence: CAWRSQRGTRGVGDTQYF. CDR3 sequence (DNA): TGTGCCTGGAGATCACAACGCGGGACTAGGGGAGTTGGAGATACGCAGTATTTT.

The rearrangement joins TRBV20-1 to TRBJ2-7; D uncertain. V lost 4 bases, J lost 3 bases, and 19 bases lay in between. The CDR3 extends over 15 amino acids. Germline assignment: CDR1 DFQATT and CDR2 SNEGSKA (reference sequence). The CDR3 DNA is TGCAGTGCTACAGATGGGCAGACCAGGTACTACGAGCAGTACGTC. Translating it yields CSATDGQTRYYEQYV.

This chain joins TRBV6-2 or TRBV6-3 and TRBJ2-7; D ambiguous. The CDR3 runs 11 residues. From germline, CDR1 is MNHEY and CDR2 SVGEGT. V dropped 7 bases and J dropped 0 bases, with 4 bases sitting between them. As DNA, the CDR3 is TGTGCCAGCACTCACTCCTACGAGCAGTACTTC. Protein product: CASTHSYEQYF.

The CDR3 loop reads CSVRGQSETQYF. CDR3 nucleotide sequence: TGCAGCGTGAGAGGGCAGAGTGAGACCCAGTACTTC. The V and J genes are TRBV29-1 and TRBJ2-5; D possibly corresponds to TRBD2 (5 bases). With 6 bases removed from V and 5 bases from J, the gap between germline ends came to 13 bases. Per germline, CDR1 SQVTM and CDR2 ANQGSEA. This CDR3 spans 12 amino acids.

The sample holds one count of this clonotype. This chain uses TRBV29-1 with TRBJ2-1; 8 bases are a match to TRBD1. V shed 3 bases, J shed 1 base, and the junction held 14 bases outside the gene matches. CDR1 SQVTM and CDR2 ANQGSEA come from the germline V gene. CDR3 size: 18 residues. CDR3 in DNA: TGCAGCGTTGAGGGGGTCACAGGGGGATCGAATTCCTACAATGAGCAGTTCTTC. Encoded protein: CSVEGVTGGSNSYNEQFF.

V is TRBV9 and J is TRBJ2-1, with D uncertain. Trimming left V 0 bases short and J 0 bases short, with 10 bases between. CDR1 SGDLS and CDR2 YYNGEE come from the germline V gene. The length of the CDR3 is 16 residues. In DNA, the CDR3 is TGTGCCAGCAGCGTAGGGGCAGTAAGCTCCTACAATGAGCAGTTCTTC. Its translation: CASSVGAVSSYNEQFF.

The J gene is TRBJ1-6, the V gene TRBV18; TRBD1 matches 7 bases. CDR3 length: 15 residues. CDR1 and CDR2 from the germline V gene are KGHSH and LQKENI. Trimming at V came to 6 bases and at J to 6 bases, leaving 8 bases not matched to a gene. This CDR3 reads CASSSGTEINSPLHF. The CDR3 DNA follows: TGTGCCAGCTCGTCCGGGACAGAGATTAATTCACCCCTCCACTTT.

This chain links TRBV9 with TRBJ2-1, with 7 bases identical to TRBD2. After removal of 1 base from V and 1 base from J, the junction contained 2 bases not matched to a gene. The germline CDR1 and CDR2 sequences are SGDLS and YYNGEE. CDR3 length: 15 residues. CDR3 loop: CASSVRGVSYNEQFF. CDR3 DNA: TGTGCCAGCAGCGTACGGGGGGTTTCCTACAATGAGCAGTTCTTC.

This chain uses TRBV11-3 with TRBJ2-5; D possibly corresponds to TRBD2 (7 bases). V was clipped by 5 bases and J by 5 bases, with 15 bases between them. CDR3 size: 14 residues. Germline lookup yields CDR1 SGHNT and CDR2 YENEEA. CDR3 bases: TGTGCCAGCAGCCTGAGGGGGGGTCTCGAGACCCAGTACTTC. This sequence encodes CASSLRGGLETQYF.